These 27 T cell receptor beta chains came from one sample sequenced in a study of T-cell reconstitution after alpha-beta-depleted transplantation in children. Researchers prepared the TCRbeta library using unique molecular identifiers, the study reports. One entry per CDR3 protein, called by TCRdb with MiXCR from the PCR reads. The sample includes 84,000 or so distinct CDR3 sequences, 15% to 18% of them seen just once. The sample in question was PBMCs, mostly from graft donor cells, obtained 180 days after TCRalphabeta/CD19-depleted stem cell transplant. These receptors came from a male patient between 2 and 9 years old who had a stem cell transplant for acute lymphoblastic leukemia, so the T cells may come from the graft donor.

This clonotype was picked up a small number of times. This rearrangement joins TRBV5-1 to TRBJ1-4; D gene ambiguous. Between the trimmed V and J ends, which lost 5 bases and 0 bases, there was a span of 8 bases. The CDR3 totals 14 residues. Looked up from germline, CDR1 is SGHRS and CDR2 is YFSETQ. CDR3 protein: CASSDAATNEKLFF. CDR3 nucleotides: TGCGCCAGCAGTGATGCGGCAACTAATGAAAAACTGTTTTTT. Based on the CDR3 plus reference TRBV5-1 and TRBJ1-4, the full variable domain is KAGVTQTPRYLIKTRGQQVTLSCSPISGHRSVSWYQQTPGQGLQFLFEYFSETQRNKGNFPGRFSGRQFSNSRSEMNVSTLELGDSALYLCASSDAATNEKLFFGSGTQLSVL.

This rearrangement joins TRBV4-3 to TRBJ2-5; perhaps TRBD1 as D (6 bases). This CDR3 has 17 amino acids. V was clipped by 0 bases and J by 4 bases, with 18 bases between them. Germline values: CDR1 LGHNA, CDR2 YSLEER. The CDR3 nucleotides read TGCGCCAGCAGCCAAGACAGGGGCGCCTGGGGAGCAGAGACCCAGTACTTC. Residues: CASSQDRGAWGAETQYF.

This clonotype turned up a few times. The chain has TRBV7-2 and TRBJ2-5; 13 nucleotides match TRBD2. The CDR3 spans 16 residues. Germline V gene lookup returns CDR1 SGHTA and CDR2 FQGNSA. The V segment lost 5 bases and the J segment 1 base; nucleotides outside the gene matches: 4. DNA for the CDR3: TGTGCCAGCAGCCTACTAGCGGGGGGGCCCCAAGAGACCCAGTACTTC. It encodes CASSLLAGGPQETQYF.

This clonotype was counted once. The rearrangement joins TRBV18 to TRBJ1-4, with unresolved D. The CDR3 is 12 residues long. The V end was cut by 5 bases, the J end by 7 bases, with 8 bases between. Germline assignment: CDR1 KGHSH and CDR2 LQKENI. The CDR3 DNA reads TGTGCCAGCTCAGCCTCCAGTGAAAAACTGTTTTTT. Its protein is CASSASSEKLFF.

The CDR3 region has the DNA TGTGCCAGCAGCTTACGGGGGTTCACAGATACGCAGTATTTT. Protein: CASSLRGFTDTQYF. The rearrangement joins TRBV7-8 to TRBJ2-3, with D possibly TRBD2 on 6 matching bases. Trimming stripped 2 bases from V and 2 bases from J, with 8 bases between. The germline CDR1 and CDR2 sequences are SGHVS and FQNEAQ. The length of the CDR3 is 14 residues. Full variable domain (rest looked up from reference TRBV7-8 and TRBJ2-3): GAGVSQSPRYKVAKRGQDVALRCDPISGHVSLFWYQQALGQGPEFLTYFQNEAQLDKSGLPSDRFFAERPEGSVSTLKIQRTQQEDSAVYLCASSLRGFTDTQYFGPGTRLTVL.

This chain connects TRBV29-1 to TRBJ2-7; the D gene is possibly TRBD1 (5 bases). V was pared by 5 bases and J by 5 bases, with 19 bases between. Germline V gives CDR1 SQVTM, CDR2 ANQGSEA. The CDR3 is 14 residues long. CDR3 residues: CSVSDSSMSDEQYF. Written as DNA, the CDR3 is TGCAGCGTTTCCGACAGTTCTATGTCCGACGAGCAGTACTTC.

This clonotype came up a few times. The chain links TRBV4-3 to TRBJ1-3, with TRBD1 matching 9 bases. The CDR3 totals 16 residues. V gave up 1 base and J gave up 3 bases; unmatched junction bases: 4. The germline CDR1 and CDR2 sequences are LGHNA and YSLEER. This chain's CDR3 is CASSQGDRDFGNTIYF. DNA of the CDR3: TGCGCCAGCAGCCAAGGGGACAGGGACTTTGGAAACACCATATATTTT.

This clonotype has a handful of counts. The chain couples TRBV5-6 to TRBJ1-1; the D is unclear. V shed 6 bases and J shed 1 base, with 10 bases lying between them. The germline V gene encodes CDR1 SGHDT and CDR2 YYEEEE. CDR3 length equals 13 residues. The CDR3 nucleotides are TGTGCCAGCACCCCGGCAGGGAACACTGAAGCTTTCTTT. It translates to CASTPAGNTEAFF.

This clonotype was picked up a small number of times. The chain is built from TRBV24-1 and TRBJ1-5; D is possibly TRBD1 (6 bases). CDR3 length equals 16 residues. CDR1 and CDR2 from the germline V gene are KGHDR and SFDVKD. With 3 bases removed from V and 9 bases from J, the gap between germline ends came to 20 bases. This chain's CDR3 is CATSDHPDRMVRPQHF. CDR3 coding DNA: TGTGCCACCAGTGATCACCCCGACAGGATGGTACGGCCCCAGCATTTT.

This clonotype was detected a few times. This chain uses TRBV5-1 with TRBJ1-1; the match to TRBD1 covers 7 bases. V was pared by 4 bases and J by 5 bases, with 8 bases of the junction left unmatched. CDR1 is SGHRS, CDR2 YFSETQ, per germline. This CDR3 spans 14 amino acids. CDR3 loop: CASSQMTGWTEAFF. CDR3 coding DNA: TGCGCCAGCAGCCAAATGACAGGGTGGACTGAAGCTTTCTTT. Combining the CDR3 with reference TRBV5-1 and TRBJ1-1 gives the whole variable domain KAGVTQTPRYLIKTRGQQVTLSCSPISGHRSVSWYQQTPGQGLQFLFEYFSETQRNKGNFPGRFSGRQFSNSRSEMNVSTLELGDSALYLCASSQMTGWTEAFFGQGTRLTVV.

A word on this clonotype: A junction boundary mismatches the germline segment, possibly from a read error. The V call is TRBV29-1, the J call TRBJ2-3; 7 bases align to TRBD2. The CDR3 spans 15 residues. Germline-derived CDR1 and CDR2 are SQVTM and ANQGSEA. CDR3 bases: TGCAGCGTAGAAGATCGGGGAGGGGGCACAGATACGCAGTATTTT. Its protein is CSVEDRGGGTDTQYF.

This clonotype was observed a handful of times. The rearrangement links TRBV5-1 to TRBJ1-2, with D hard to call. Germline assignment: CDR1 SGHRS and CDR2 YFSETQ. This CDR3 region has 15 residues. Trimming removed 0 bases from V and 0 bases from J, with 9 bases in between. CDR3 protein: CASSLERDSNYGYTF. For the CDR3, the DNA is TGCGCCAGCAGCTTGGAGAGGGATTCTAACTATGGCTACACCTTC.

This clonotype showed up just a few times. The chain has TRBV12-3 or TRBV12-4 and TRBJ1-2; TRBD1 matches at 7 bases. The CDR3 totals 13 residues. The junction had 6 bases not matched to a gene; V was cut back by 6 bases and J by 5 bases. This CDR3 is CASSQDRVYGYTF. DNA of the CDR3: TGTGCCAGCAGCCAAGACAGGGTGTATGGCTACACCTTC.

The rearrangement joins TRBV6-1 to TRBJ2-2; tentative D call: TRBD1 (5 bases). Germline CDR1 is MNHNS and CDR2 is SASEGT. The CDR3 runs 17 residues. The ends were cut back, 1 base at V and 3 bases at J, with 15 bases in the middle. The CDR3 sequence is CASSEGLGLTHTGELFF. In DNA, the CDR3 is TGTGCCAGCAGTGAAGGTCTGGGGCTGACACACACCGGGGAGCTGTTTTTT.

Comment on this clonotype: No conserved phenylalanine or tryptophan is present at the end of the CDR3, so a read error is the likely explanation. This sequence joins TRBV29-1 and TRBJ1-1; D unclear. There are 12 residues in the CDR3. CDR1 and CDR2 (germline): SQVTM, ANQGSEA. V was trimmed by 3 bases and J by 1 base, leaving 6 bases between them. CDR3 region: CSVDWQNTEAFL. The CDR3 DNA sequence: TGCAGCGTTGATTGGCAGAACACTGAAGCTTTCTTA.

The gene calls are TRBV7-2 and TRBJ2-5; 9 bases are a match to TRBD1. J lost 3 bases, V lost 5 bases, and 4 bases had no gene match. The CDR3 totals 14 residues. CDR1 and CDR2 (germline): SGHTA, FQGNSA. CDR3 nucleotides: TGTGCCAGCAGCCGGGGACAGGGTAAAGAGACCCAGTACTTC. Its translation: CASSRGQGKETQYF.

This clonotype was found many times. The chain employs TRBV5-1 and TRBJ2-3; TRBD1 might be the D (5 bases). Germline V gene data show CDR1 as SGHRS and CDR2 as YFSETQ. This CDR3 spans 16 amino acids. Trimming removed 0 bases from V and 1 base from J, with 12 bases in between. As DNA, the CDR3 is TGCGCCAGCAGCTTGGGCAGGGATGGGCGCACAGATACGCAGTATTTT. Its protein is CASSLGRDGRTDTQYF. Drawing the rest from reference TRBV5-1 and TRBJ2-3, the complete variable domain is KAGVTQTPRYLIKTRGQQVTLSCSPISGHRSVSWYQQTPGQGLQFLFEYFSETQRNKGNFPGRFSGRQFSNSRSEMNVSTLELGDSALYLCASSLGRDGRTDTQYFGPGTRLTVL.

The V and J genes are TRBV14 and TRBJ2-4; no definite D call. This CDR3 is 14 amino acids long. Germline values: CDR1 SGHDN, CDR2 FVKESK. Between the trimmed V and J ends, which lost 4 bases and 8 bases, there was a span of 15 bases. The CDR3 DNA reads as TGTGCCAGCAGCCCGAGGACGATTGGAGACATTCAGTACTTC. This gives the protein CASSPRTIGDIQYF.

The chain recombines TRBV4-2 with TRBJ2-3; no definite D call. The CDR3 runs to 14 residues. V gave up 0 bases and J gave up 2 bases, with 6 bases separating them. CDR1 is LGHNA, CDR2 YNFKEQ, per germline. The CDR3, as DNA: TGTGCCAGCAGCCAAGACGGGCCCACAGATACGCAGTATTTT. Translating it yields CASSQDGPTDTQYF.

V and J are TRBV4-1 and TRBJ2-5; 9 bases line up with TRBD2. CDR1 and CDR2 (germline): MGHRA, YSYEKL. V shed 4 bases, J shed 5 bases, and the junction held 8 bases outside the gene matches. The CDR3 is 15 amino acids. In DNA, the CDR3 is TGCGCCAGCAGCCTTCGCGGGGGGGCCAGGGAGACCCAGTACTTC. Translated: CASSLRGGARETQYF.

This rearrangement joins TRBV20-1 to TRBJ2-3; TRBD2 matches 7 bases. J was trimmed by 2 bases and V by 3 bases; bases with no gene match: 8. Germline lookup yields CDR1 DFQATT and CDR2 SNEGSKA (reference sequence). The CDR3 length is 15 residues. The CDR3 reads CSASPSGASTDTQYF. The CDR3 coding sequence is TGCAGTGCTAGTCCCAGCGGGGCCTCCACAGATACGCAGTATTTT.

This clonotype occurred a few times. The chain couples TRBV7-8 to TRBJ1-2; perhaps TRBD1 as D (5 bases). The CDR3 is 14 residues long. V was cut by 5 bases and J by 7 bases, with 17 bases left in between. The germline gives CDR1 SGHVS, CDR2 FQNEAQ. CDR3: CASSPMGGSSGYTF. The DNA of the CDR3 is TGTGCCAGCAGCCCAATGGGGGGGTCGAGTGGCTACACCTTC.

The chain links TRBV18 to TRBJ2-2; TRBD2 aligns across 9 bases. This CDR3 has 17 residues. V trimming: 3 bases; J trimming: 0 bases; junction bases outside the gene matches: 5. CDR1 KGHSH and CDR2 LQKENI come from the germline V gene. The DNA for the CDR3 is TGTGCCAGCTCACCCCTAGCGGGACAAACGAACACCGGGGAGCTGTTTTTT. Amino acid sequence: CASSPLAGQTNTGELFF.

The rearrangement joins TRBV15 to TRBJ2-5; D is possibly TRBD1 or TRBD2 (6 bases each). The CDR3 totals 14 residues. CDR1 is LNHNV and CDR2 is YYDKDF in the germline V gene (reference sequence). Trimming took 1 base from V and 5 from J, leaving 11 bases between them. Here the CDR3 DNA reads TGTGCCACCAGCAGAGGGGGGGCGGCGGAGACCCAGTACTTC. Translation gives CATSRGGAAETQYF.

This rearrangement joins TRBV7-9 to TRBJ2-2, with TRBD1 identical over 7 bases. This CDR3 comprises 15 residues. The V segment lost 3 bases and the J segment 0 bases; nucleotides outside the gene matches: 1. The germline gives CDR1 SEHNR, CDR2 FQNEAQ (reference sequence). The CDR3 bases are TGTGCCAGCAGCTTGGGGACAGCGAACACCGGGGAGCTGTTTTTT. Its translation is CASSLGTANTGELFF.

This clonotype was picked up many times. The chain links TRBV7-8 to TRBJ2-7; the D gene is possibly TRBD1 (6 bases). Per the germline V gene, CDR1 is SGHVS and CDR2 is FQNEAQ. This CDR3 has 15 amino acids. Trimming shortened V by 6 bases and J by 1 base, and 16 bases separated the two germline ends. CDR3 amino acids: CASSLNRVSSYEQYF. The DNA for the CDR3 is TGTGCCAGCAGTTTGAACAGGGTGTCGTCCTACGAGCAGTACTTC. The full variable domain, rest sourced from reference TRBV7-8 and TRBJ2-7, is GAGVSQSPRYKVAKRGQDVALRCDPISGHVSLFWYQQALGQGPEFLTYFQNEAQLDKSGLPSDRFFAERPEGSVSTLKIQRTQQEDSAVYLCASSLNRVSSYEQYFGPGTRLTVT.

This clonotype was seen a handful of times. V is TRBV24-1 and J is TRBJ2-1, with 9 bases matching TRBD2. Germline V CDR1 and CDR2: KGHDR, SFDVKD. The J segment lost 8 bases and the V segment lost 3 bases, leaving 10 bases of the junction unmatched. The CDR3 is made up of 16 amino acids. The CDR3 DNA reads TGTGCCACCAGTGATGGGGCGGCGGGGGGGCTCCATGAGCAGTTCTTC. It codes for CATSDGAAGGLHEQFF.